A single sample is the source of the 2 T cell receptor beta chains below, sequenced in a study of T-cell memory formation after mild COVID-19. TCRdb reprocessed the 5' RACE reads via MiXCR and lists one record per CDR3 protein. This table has about 260,000 distinct CDR3 sequences, over 7% appearing once. The sequenced material came from PBMCs or a T cell subset sorted from them (not recorded which). These receptors originate from a young man who had mild COVID-19 (a few samples of this study predate the infection). Cell type and time point are not known.

This chain uses TRBV18 with TRBJ2-2; D gene ambiguous. Germline V CDR1 and CDR2: KGHSH, LQKENI. CDR3 length: 14 residues. V lost 2 bases and J 7 bases, leaving 11 bases between the germline ends. The CDR3 DNA sequence: TGTGCCAGCTCACCAGATCTCCCGGGCGGGGAGCTGTTTTTT. Translation gives CASSPDLPGGELFF.

The CDR3 DNA reads TGTGCCAGCAGCGGGAAGGGGGACAGCCATGAGAGCTCCTACAATGAGCAGTTCTTC. Translated: CASSGKGDSHESSYNEQFF. The genes are TRBV5-5 and TRBJ2-1; 7 bases agree with TRBD1. The CDR3 consists of 19 residues. Trimming took 4 bases from V and 0 from J; bases not matched to a gene: 16. From germline, CDR1 is SGHKS and CDR2 YYEKEE (reference sequence).